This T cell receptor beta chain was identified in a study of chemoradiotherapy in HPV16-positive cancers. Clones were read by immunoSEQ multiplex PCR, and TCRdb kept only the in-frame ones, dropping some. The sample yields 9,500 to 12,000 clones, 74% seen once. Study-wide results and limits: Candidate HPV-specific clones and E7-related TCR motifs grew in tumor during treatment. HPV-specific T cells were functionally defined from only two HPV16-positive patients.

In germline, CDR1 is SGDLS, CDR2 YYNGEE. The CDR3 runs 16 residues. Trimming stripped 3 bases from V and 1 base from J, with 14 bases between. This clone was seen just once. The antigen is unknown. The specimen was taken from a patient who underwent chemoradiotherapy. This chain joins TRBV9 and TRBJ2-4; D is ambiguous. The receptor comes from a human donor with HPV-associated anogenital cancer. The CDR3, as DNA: TGTGCCAGCAGCGATCGAGCGATGGGGGCCAAAAACATTCAGTACTTC. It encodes CASSDRAMGAKNIQYF. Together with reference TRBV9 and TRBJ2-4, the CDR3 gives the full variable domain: DSGVTQTPKHLITATGQRVTLRCSPRSGDLSVYWYQQSLDQGLQFLIQYYNGEERAKGNILERFSAQQFPDLHSELNLSSLELGDSALYFCASSDRAMGAKNIQYFGAGTRLSVL.